This TCR beta chain was found in a study of T cells in tuberculosis. Study-level background: IGRA-negative adolescents, IGRA-positive adolescents with latent tuberculosis and adults with active tuberculosis formed this South African cohort.

At study entry, adolescents had tuberculin skin tests and IGRA screening. Comment on this clone: Its antigen is undetermined.

The junction had 11 bases not matched to a gene; V was cut back by 5 bases and J by 10 bases. Germline values: CDR1 SGHAT, CDR2 FQNNGV. The CDR3 is made up of 15 amino acids. Using immunoSEQ multiplex PCR, the repertoire was profiled, and TCRdb retains in-frame clones only, with some absent. The sample comprises 30,000 to 40,000 clones, under 98% of which are singletons, and approximately 6.2% rests with the top ten. General study points: Smaller alpha distances in active tuberculosis partly reflected shorter CDR3-alpha lengths.

The TCR comes from a donor aged 10 to 29 with latent tuberculosis or without tuberculosis infection. The sample comprised PBMCs. The chain carries TRBV11-2 and TRBJ2-1, with 10 bases matching TRBD2. This CDR3 is CASSPRLAGRFEQFF. The DNA for the CDR3 is TGTGCCAGCAGCCCGAGACTAGCGGGTAGATTCGAGCAGTTCTTC.